A selection of T cell receptor beta chains follows, all from one sample in a study of blood T cell repertoires in COVID-19. Clones were sequenced by immunoSEQ multiplex PCR, and TCRdb holds only the in-frame ones, with some missing. The sample includes hundreds of thousands of clones, 83% of them seen just once. The sequenced sample was PBMCs or T cells enriched from blood (not recorded which). The receptor set was obtained from a woman aged 45-59 years who had been exposed to COVID-19. Each CDR3 is given with its conserved first and last residue. D genes are given only for firm matches. Clone size, where shown, is once, few, many, or a class for clones that have expanded.

v_call: TRBV3-1/TRBV3-2; clone_size: .; j_call: TRBJ2-5; d_call: .; cdr3_aa: CASSPTGILGQYF; cdr3_nt: TGTGCCAGCAGCCCCACGGGAATTTTGGGCCAGTACTTC
v_call: TRBV29-1; clone_size: .; j_call: TRBJ1-2; d_call: TRBD1; cdr3_aa: CSVVAGTGEGYGYTF; cdr3_nt: TGCAGCGTTGTAGCGGGGACAGGGGAGGGGTATGGCTACACCTTC
v_call: TRBV5-6; clone_size: .; j_call: TRBJ2-1; d_call: TRBD1; cdr3_aa: CASSLESGTGFHEQFF; cdr3_nt: TGTGCCAGCAGTTTAGAATCCGGGACAGGGTTTCATGAGCAGTTCTTC
v_call: TRBV18; clone_size: .; j_call: TRBJ1-2; d_call: TRBD1; cdr3_aa: CASSPTGYGYTF; cdr3_nt: TGTGCCAGCTCACCGACAGGGTATGGCTACACCTTC
v_call: TRBV12-5; clone_size: .; j_call: TRBJ1-1; d_call: .; cdr3_aa: CASGPGFTEAFF; cdr3_nt: TGTGCTAGTGGCCCCGGGTTCACTGAAGCTTTCTTT
v_call: TRBV3-1/TRBV3-2; clone_size: .; j_call: TRBJ2-7; d_call: .; cdr3_aa: CASSPTRSYEQYF; cdr3_nt: TGTGCCAGCAGCCCGACTAGGTCCTACGAGCAGTACTTC
v_call: TRBV28; clone_size: few; j_call: TRBJ2-7; d_call: .; cdr3_aa: CASRPGTPAGEQYF; cdr3_nt: TGTGCCAGCAGACCCGGGACTCCGGCGGGGGAGCAGTACTTC
v_call: TRBV4-1; clone_size: .; j_call: TRBJ1-5; d_call: TRBD1; cdr3_aa: CASSQDPTGFQPQHF; cdr3_nt: TGCGCCAGCAGCCAAGACCCGACAGGGTTCCAGCCCCAGCATTTT
v_call: TRBV5-6; clone_size: .; j_call: TRBJ1-2; d_call: .; cdr3_aa: CASSPGGYGYTF; cdr3_nt: TGTGCCAGCAGCCCGGGGGGCTATGGCTACACCTTC
v_call: TRBV12-3/TRBV12-4; clone_size: .; j_call: TRBJ1-2; d_call: .; cdr3_aa: CASSFRGYGYTF; cdr3_nt: TGTGCCAGCAGTTTCAGAGGGTATGGCTACACCTTC